This TCR beta chain was sequenced in a study of blood T cell repertoires in COVID-19. About the research overall: COVID-19 samples, acute and convalescent, were from the United States, Italy and Spain.

With 1 base clipped from V and 0 bases from J, the junction kept 3 bases outside the gene matches. CDR1 SGHNT and CDR2 YENEEA come from the germline V gene. The CDR3 runs to 16 residues. Original processing notes: Scientists estimated how many nucleated cells there were by amplifying reference gene primers. The assay was immunoSEQ multiplex PCR, and TCRdb's table has in-frame clones only and misses some. V and J calls and clone size are given by that table; D and trimming were obtained from the DNA. The data hold 450,000 or so clones, with roughly 90% observed a single time. The sequencing input was peripheral blood. This clonotype was obtained from a man between 18 and 35 years old with COVID-19, enrolled during active disease. The chain uses TRBV11-3 and TRBJ1-2, with 9 bases that match TRBD1. This CDR3 reads CASSLGGDRANYGYTF. The CDR3 coding sequence is TGTGCCAGCAGCTTAGGTGGGGACAGGGCTAACTATGGCTACACCTTC.